This T cell receptor (beta chain) was retrieved from a study of T cells after posttransplantation cyclophosphamide. Overall study findings and caveats: TRB clonality was highly associated with recipient CMV seropositivity and reactivation.

For this clone: Its antigen is still unknown.

Repertoires were generated with immunoSEQ multiplex PCR, while TCRdb's copy carries only in-frame clones and drops some. This table has about 22,000 clones, approximately 70% appearing once. Sequenced material: memory CD4+ T cells sorted from PBMCs. This TCR came from a woman aged 55-69 years in good health, CMV-negative, and a related stem cell transplant donor.

Written as DNA, the CDR3 is TGTGCCAGCAGCTTACAGGGTGGGGAAAAACTGTTTTTT. Translated: CASSLQGGEKLFF. The V and J genes are TRBV11-3 and TRBJ1-4; D is perhaps TRBD1 (5 bases). The V gene lost 2 bases and the J gene lost 8 bases, with 9 bases spanning the gap. Per the germline V gene, CDR1 is SGHNT and CDR2 is YENEEA. The CDR3 loop spans 13 amino acids.